These 8 T cell receptor beta chains were sequenced from one sample in a study of blood T cell repertoires in COVID-19. The protocol was immunoSEQ multiplex PCR, while the TCRdb copy is restricted to in-frame clones and leaves out a portion. The table records approximately 210,000 clones, less than 90% of them present only once. The sequenced sample was peripheral blood. The source is a man between 35 and 55 years old with acute or convalescent COVID-19.

The chain carries TRBV7-3 and TRBJ2-5, with 10 bases matching TRBD1. The CDR3 is 16 amino acids. V dropped 5 bases and J dropped 4; count of bases not matched to a gene: 10. Germline V CDR1 and CDR2: SGHTA, FQGTGA. The CDR3: CASSVPRDRGRETQYF. CDR3 nucleotide sequence: TGTGCCAGCAGCGTACCCCGGGACAGGGGTCGAGAGACCCAGTACTTC.

This chain connects TRBV27 to TRBJ2-7; 9 nucleotides match TRBD2. V was pared by 2 bases and J by 2 bases, with 4 bases of the junction left unmatched. The CDR3 extends over 15 amino acids. Germline V gene sequence: CDR1 MNHEY, CDR2 SMNVEV (reference sequence). The CDR3 nucleotides read TGTGCCAGCAGTTTAGGGCGGGAGGGGACCTACGAGCAGTACTTC. Protein product: CASSLGREGTYEQYF.

This chain connects TRBV5-1 to TRBJ2-7, with TRBD1 matching over 10 bases. This CDR3 spans 15 amino acids. CDR1 and CDR2 from the germline V gene are SGHRS and YFSETQ. V lost 2 bases and J lost 5; bases outside the gene matches: 7. The CDR3 region is CASSLGTGEAHEQYF. CDR3 in DNA: TGCGCCAGCAGCTTAGGGACAGGGGAGGCGCACGAGCAGTACTTC.

The chain uses TRBV15 and TRBJ2-7; 9 nucleotides line up with TRBD1. Germline CDR1 is LNHNV and CDR2 is YYDKDF (reference sequence). The CDR3 has 16 residues. J was trimmed by 5 bases and V by 3 bases; bases with no gene match: 11. In DNA, the CDR3 is TGTGCCACCAGCAGGGGACAGGGACTCGCTAACCACGAGCAGTACTTC. This gives the protein CATSRGQGLANHEQYF.

This chain joins TRBV28 and TRBJ1-5; 7 bases match TRBD1. The CDR3 totals 16 residues. Germline CDR1 is MDHEN and CDR2 is SYDVKM. Unmatched junction bases numbered 10, after V lost 6 bases and J lost 2 bases. The chain's CDR3 is CASSSPTGLRNQPQHF. The CDR3, as DNA: TGTGCCAGCAGCTCCCCGACAGGGCTTCGCAATCAGCCCCAGCATTTT.

The V gene is TRBV28, the J gene TRBJ1-2; 7 nucleotides agree with TRBD1. CDR1 and CDR2 from the germline V gene are MDHEN and SYDVKM. J gave up 4 bases and V 6 bases, and 11 bases lay outside the gene matches. The CDR3 contains 15 residues. Here the CDR3 reads CASSGGDREFYGYTF. The CDR3 DNA sequence: TGTGCCAGCAGCGGGGGCGACAGGGAATTCTATGGCTACACCTTC.

This clone came up once. The rearrangement joins TRBV7-9 to TRBJ1-2; no clear D gene. Germline values: CDR1 SEHNR, CDR2 FQNEAQ (reference sequence). The ends were cut back, 6 bases at V and 4 bases at J, with 9 bases in the middle. This CDR3 contains 12 residues. The CDR3 DNA is TGTGCCAGCAGGGTGATACTCTATGGCTACACCTTC. Its protein product is CASRVILYGYTF. Drawing the rest from reference TRBV7-9 and TRBJ1-2, the complete variable domain is DTGVSQNPRHKITKRGQNVTFRCDPISEHNRLYWYRQTLGQGPEFLTYFQNEAQLEKSRLLSDRFSAERPKGSFSTLEIQRTEQGDSAMYLCASRVILYGYTFGSGTRLTVV.

Comment on this clone: Relative to the germline gene, one junction end is altered; a read error may explain this. The rearrangement uses TRBV30 and TRBJ2-7, with a tentative D call TRBD2 (6 bases). CDR3 size: 12 residues. Germline loops: CDR1 GTSNPN, CDR2 SVGIG (reference sequence). The CDR3 DNA is TGTGCCGGGAGGTGGCTCCCCTACGAGCAGTACTTC. It codes for CAGRWLPYEQYF.